This is a list of T cell receptor beta chains from one sample in a study of molecular identifiers for immune sequencing clone quantification. TCRdb re-called the PCR reads through MiXCR, storing one row per CDR3 protein. The sample records approximately 670,000 distinct CDR3 sequences, 15% to 20% being singletons. Sequenced material: naive CD8+ T cells from blood, with Jurkat cell RNA spiked in. Receptors were obtained from a human donor in good health. Some libraries in this study had Jurkat cell RNA spiked in. Each CDR3 is given with its conserved first and last residue. The D gene is left open where the match is weak. Clone size is given for some rows only: seen once, a few or many times, or a class if the clone is expanded.

v_gene	abundance	j_gene	d_gene	CDR3nt	CDR3aa
TRBV3-1	NA	TRBJ1-1	NA	TGTGCCAGCAGCCAAGATCCGGCAAAAGTGAACACTGAAGCTTTCTTT	CASSQDPAKVNTEAFF
TRBV5-8	many	TRBJ2-5	NA	TGTGCCAGCAGCTTGGCGCGGGTCCGTCAACCCCAAGAGACCCAGTACTTC	CASSLARVRQPQETQYF
TRBV4-2	NA	TRBJ2-7	NA	TGTGCCAGCAGGCTGGGGCGCTCCTACGAGCAGTACTTC	CASRLGRSYEQYF
TRBV28	NA	TRBJ1-1	TRBD1	TGTGCCAGCAGTACCCGGGACAGGGACGCTGAAGCTTTCTTT	CASSTRDRDAEAFF
TRBV11-1	many	TRBJ2-3	TRBD2	TGTGCCAGCAGCTACCCTCCATCGGGAGGGGGGCTCCCGCAGTATTTT	CASSYPPSGGGLPQYF
TRBV5-6	many	TRBJ2-7	NA	TGTGCCAGCAGCTGGGGCGGAGGGACCTACGAGCAGTACTTC	CASSWGGGTYEQYF
TRBV6-1	few	TRBJ1-5	NA	TGTGCCAGCAGTGTTAGGCAGGACGGTAGCAATCAGCCCCAGCATTTT	CASSVRQDGSNQPQHF
TRBV7-2	many	TRBJ2-5	NA	TGTGCCAGCAGTCCGCAGACAGGCACGGGGGAGACCCAGTACTTC	CASSPQTGTGETQYF
TRBV7-9	many	TRBJ1-4	NA	TGTGCCAGCAGTACCCCGGGATTGGGTGAAAAACTGTTTTTT	CASSTPGLGEKLFF
TRBV6-6	many	TRBJ2-5	TRBD1	TGTGCCAGCAGTCCCGGACAGGAGTATGTGGAAGAGACCCAGTACTTC	CASSPGQEYVEETQYF
TRBV7-6	many	TRBJ2-7	TRBD2	TGTGCCAGCAGCTCCTCTGGCGGGGGGGCCTACGAGCAGTACTTC	CASSSSGGGAYEQYF
TRBV30	many	TRBJ2-7	NA	TGTGCCTGGAGTGTACCCAGGGGTCCCTACGAGCAGTACTTC	CAWSVPRGPYEQYF
TRBV5-6	many	TRBJ2-5	NA	TGTGCCAGCAGCTTGGATGCAGGGCAGGAGACCCAGTACTTC	CASSLDAGQETQYF
TRBV6-2/TRBV6-3	NA	TRBJ2-7	TRBD1	TGTGCCAGCAGTTCAGTACCCCGACAGGGCGAACCCTACGAGCAGTACTTC	CASSSVPRQGEPYEQYF
TRBV7-9	many	TRBJ1-1	TRBD1	TGTGCCAGCAGCTGGGGGACAGGGGAGAACACTGAAGCTTTCTTT	CASSWGTGENTEAFF
TRBV6-2/TRBV6-3	many	TRBJ2-5	NA	TGTGCCAGCACTTATACCCGGGACGGAGAATTGTCCCAGTACTTC	CASTYTRDGELSQYF
TRBV6-1	NA	TRBJ2-7	NA	TGTGCCAGCAGTGAGATAGCTTCGACCTACGAGAAGTACTTC	CASSEIASTYEKYF
TRBV4-3	many	TRBJ2-2	NA	TGCGCCAGCAGCCAAGATTCGGCAACCGGGGAGCTGTTTTTT	CASSQDSATGELFF
TRBV12-3/TRBV12-4	many	TRBJ2-3	NA	TGTGCCAGCAGTTTCCTTTCGCATACAGATACGCAGTATTTT	CASSFLSHTDTQYF
TRBV11-2	NA	TRBJ1-5	TRBD1	TGTGCCAGCAGCTCAAGGGACAGGGCACGCCAGCCCCGGCATTTT	CASSSRDRARQPRHF
TRBV3-1	few	TRBJ2-5	NA	TGTGCCAGCAGCCAAAATACCGGGCCCATGACCCAGTACTTC	CASSQNTGPMTQYF
TRBV4-1	few	TRBJ2-2	NA	TGCGCCAGCAGCCAAGGCCCGAACACCGGGGAGCTGTTTTTT	CASSQGPNTGELFF
TRBV7-9	many	TRBJ2-5	NA	TGTGCCAGCAGCTTCCAGAACCAAGAGACCCAGTACTTC	CASSFQNQETQYF
TRBV5-3	NA	TRBJ2-4	NA	TGTGCCAGCAGCGCCCCCCCCAAAAACATTCAGTACTTC	CASSAPPKNIQYF
TRBV20-1	NA	TRBJ2-7	NA	TGCAGTGCTAGAGGTGAGGACGTCTACGAGCAGTACTTC	CSARGEDVYEQYF
TRBV6-1	few	TRBJ2-3	NA	TGTGCCAGCGGGTCTGCGCCCCACCCGACAGATACGCAGTATTTT	CASGSAPHPTDTQYF
TRBV28	many	TRBJ2-7	TRBD2	TGTGCCAGCAGTCAAACTAGCGGGAGTCCCTACGAGCAGTACTTC	CASSQTSGSPYEQYF
TRBV29-1	few	TRBJ2-4	TRBD2	TGCAGCGCCTTCGGACTAGCGGAGACCGAGTACTTC	CSAFGLAETEYF
TRBV4-1	many	TRBJ1-1	NA	TGCGCCAGCAGCCAGGGGGTTATGGGGACTGAAGCTTTCTTT	CASSQGVMGTEAFF
TRBV9	many	TRBJ1-1	NA	TGTGCCAGCAGCGTAGGGGCAGGGAAGGACACTGAAGCTTTCTTT	CASSVGAGKDTEAFF
TRBV12-3/TRBV12-4	many	TRBJ2-2	NA	TGTGCCAGCATAGGGACCGGGGAGCTGTTTTTT	CASIGTGELFF
TRBV5-5	NA	TRBJ2-7	TRBD1	TGTGCCAGCGGACCAGGACAGGGATCCTACGCGCAGTACTTC	CASGPGQGSYAQYF
TRBV14	many	TRBJ1-2	NA	TGTGCCAGCAGCCAGACACGAACCTATGGCTACACCTTC	CASSQTRTYGYTF
TRBV7-9	NA	TRBJ2-7	TRBD1	TGTGCCAGCAGCTTAGCTACGCAGGGGGCAGACGAGCAGTACTTC	CASSLATQGADEQYF
TRBV9	few	TRBJ1-6	NA	TGTGCCAGCAGTTACGACGGGGCAATAAATTCACCCCTCCACTTT	CASSYDGAINSPLHF
TRBV19	many	TRBJ1-5	NA	TGTGCCAGTTGGAACGGGGACGTTAGCAATCAGCCCCAGCATTTT	CASWNGDVSNQPQHF
TRBV5-6	few	TRBJ2-4	NA	TGTGCCAGCAGCCTCATGGACAACATTCAGTACTTC	CASSLMDNIQYF
TRBV13	NA	TRBJ2-3	NA	TGTGCCAGCAGCTCGGGACGGGATACGCAGTATTTT	CASSSGRDTQYF
TRBV6-1	few	TRBJ2-7	NA	TGTGCCAGCAGTGAGGAAGGACTTGAGAATCTTCACTCCTACGAGCAGTACTTC	CASSEEGLENLHSYEQYF
TRBV4-1	NA	TRBJ2-5	NA	TGCGCCAGTAGCCAAGAGGGGCGACTGCCTCAAGGGACCCAGTACTTC	CASSQEGRLPQGTQYF
TRBV7-9	many	TRBJ2-5	NA	TGTGCCAGCAGCTTAGTTTCCCTGCAAGAGACCCAGTACTTC	CASSLVSLQETQYF
TRBV6-6	many	TRBJ2-7	NA	TGTGCCAGCAAAGACGACGTTTCCTACGAGCAGTACTTC	CASKDDVSYEQYF
TRBV7-2	many	TRBJ2-3	TRBD2	TGTGCCAGCAGCCCACGACTAGCGGGGGGGTCTAGCACAGATACGCAGTATTTT	CASSPRLAGGSSTDTQYF
TRBV29-1	many	TRBJ1-2	NA	TGCAGCGTCGCCGCCAGAAGCGGCTACACCTTC	CSVAARSGYTF
TRBV9	many	TRBJ1-1	NA	TGTGCCAGCAGCGTAGCTGGGGTTGGTACTGAAGCTTTCTTT	CASSVAGVGTEAFF
TRBV7-9	many	TRBJ1-5	TRBD1	TGTGCCAGCAGCTTAGGGACAGGGTTACAGCCCCAGCATTTT	CASSLGTGLQPQHF